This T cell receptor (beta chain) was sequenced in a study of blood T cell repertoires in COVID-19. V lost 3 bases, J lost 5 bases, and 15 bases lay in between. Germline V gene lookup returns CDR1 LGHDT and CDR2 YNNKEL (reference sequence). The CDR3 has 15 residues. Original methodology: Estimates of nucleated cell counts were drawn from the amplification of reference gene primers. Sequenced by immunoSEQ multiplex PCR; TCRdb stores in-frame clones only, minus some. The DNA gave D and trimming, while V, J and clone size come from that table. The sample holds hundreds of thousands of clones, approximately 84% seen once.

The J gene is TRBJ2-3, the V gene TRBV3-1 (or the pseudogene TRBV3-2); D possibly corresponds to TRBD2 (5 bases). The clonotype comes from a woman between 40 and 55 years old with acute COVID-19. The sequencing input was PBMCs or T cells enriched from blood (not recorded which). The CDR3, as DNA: TGTGCCAGCAGCCATCCCGAGGACTGGGGAGATACGCAGTATTTT. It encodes CASSHPEDWGDTQYF.